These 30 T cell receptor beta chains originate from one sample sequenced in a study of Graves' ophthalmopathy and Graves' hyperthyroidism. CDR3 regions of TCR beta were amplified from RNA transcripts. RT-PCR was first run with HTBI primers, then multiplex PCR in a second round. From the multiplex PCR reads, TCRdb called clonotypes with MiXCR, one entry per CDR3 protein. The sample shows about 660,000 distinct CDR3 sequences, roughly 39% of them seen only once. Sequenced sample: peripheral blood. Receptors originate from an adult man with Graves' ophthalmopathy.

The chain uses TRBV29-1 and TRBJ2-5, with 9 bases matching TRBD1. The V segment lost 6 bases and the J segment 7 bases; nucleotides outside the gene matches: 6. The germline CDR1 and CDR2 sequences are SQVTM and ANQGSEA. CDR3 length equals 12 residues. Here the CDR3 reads CSVTGQGGTQYF. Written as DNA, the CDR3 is TGCAGCGTGACGGGACAGGGAGGGACCCAGTACTTC.

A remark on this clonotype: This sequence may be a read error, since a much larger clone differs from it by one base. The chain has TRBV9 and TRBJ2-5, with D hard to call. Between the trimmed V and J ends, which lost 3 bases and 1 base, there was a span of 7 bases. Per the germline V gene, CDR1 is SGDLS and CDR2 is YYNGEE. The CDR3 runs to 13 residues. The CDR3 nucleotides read TGTGCCAGCAGCGGCCCGGGCCAAGAGACCCAGTACTTC. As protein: CASSGPGQETQYF.

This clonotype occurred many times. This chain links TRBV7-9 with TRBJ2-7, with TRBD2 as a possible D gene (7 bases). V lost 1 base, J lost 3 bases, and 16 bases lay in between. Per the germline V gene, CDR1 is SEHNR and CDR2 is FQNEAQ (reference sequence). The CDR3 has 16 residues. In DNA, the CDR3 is TGTGCCAGCAGCTTAGGGGTCGCGGGGGCATTCTACGAGCAGTACTTC. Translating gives CASSLGVAGAFYEQYF.

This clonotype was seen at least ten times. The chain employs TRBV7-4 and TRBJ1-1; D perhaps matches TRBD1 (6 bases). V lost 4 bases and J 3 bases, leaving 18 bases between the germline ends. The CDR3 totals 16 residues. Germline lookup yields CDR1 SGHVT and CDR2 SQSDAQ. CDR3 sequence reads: CASSSLPRGMDTEAFF. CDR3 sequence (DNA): TGTGCCAGCAGCTCCTTGCCGAGGGGGATGGACACTGAAGCTTTCTTT. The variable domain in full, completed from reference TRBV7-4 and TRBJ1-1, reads GAGVSQSPRYKVAKRGRDVALRCDSISGHVTLYWYRQTLGQGSEVLTYSQSDAQRDKSGRPSGRFSAERPERSVSTLKIQRTEQGDSAVYLCASSSLPRGMDTEAFFGQGTRLTVV.

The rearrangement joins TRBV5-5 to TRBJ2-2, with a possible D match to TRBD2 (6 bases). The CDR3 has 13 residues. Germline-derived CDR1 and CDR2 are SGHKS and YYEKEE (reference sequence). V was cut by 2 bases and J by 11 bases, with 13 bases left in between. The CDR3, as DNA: TGTGCCAGCAGCTTCGGGGGAGTCGGCGAGCTGTTTTTT. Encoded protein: CASSFGGVGELFF. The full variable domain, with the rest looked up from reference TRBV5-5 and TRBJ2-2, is DAGVTQSPTHLIKTRGQQVTLRCSPISGHKSVSWYQQVLGQGPQFIFQYYEKEERGRGNFPDRFSARQFPNYSSELNVNALLLGDSALYLCASSFGGVGELFFGEGSRLTVL.

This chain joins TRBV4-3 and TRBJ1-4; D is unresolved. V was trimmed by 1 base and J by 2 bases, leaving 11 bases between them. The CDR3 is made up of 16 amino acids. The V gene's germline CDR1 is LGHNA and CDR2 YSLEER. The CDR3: CASSQGLRTTNEKLFF. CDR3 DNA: TGCGCCAGCAGCCAAGGGTTACGGACCACTAATGAAAAACTGTTTTTT.

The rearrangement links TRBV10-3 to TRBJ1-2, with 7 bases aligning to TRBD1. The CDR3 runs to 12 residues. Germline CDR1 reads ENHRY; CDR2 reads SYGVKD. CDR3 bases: TGTTCGGGGGGAGGGGGCGGCTATGGCTACACCTTC. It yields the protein CSGGGGGYGYTF.

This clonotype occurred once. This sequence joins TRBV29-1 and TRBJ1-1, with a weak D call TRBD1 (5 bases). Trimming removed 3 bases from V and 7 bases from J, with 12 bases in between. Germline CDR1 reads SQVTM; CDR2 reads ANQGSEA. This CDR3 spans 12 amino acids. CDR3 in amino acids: CSVEGGSIEAFF. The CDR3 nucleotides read TGCAGCGTTGAGGGGGGGAGTATTGAAGCTTTCTTT.

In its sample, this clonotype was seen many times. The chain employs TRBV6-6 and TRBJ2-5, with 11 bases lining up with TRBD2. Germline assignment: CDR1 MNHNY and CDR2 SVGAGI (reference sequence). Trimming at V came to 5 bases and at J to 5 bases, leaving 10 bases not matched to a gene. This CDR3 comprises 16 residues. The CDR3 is CASSTPGSGGVETQYF. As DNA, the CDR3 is TGTGCCAGCAGTACGCCGGGTAGCGGGGGGGTTGAGACCCAGTACTTC.

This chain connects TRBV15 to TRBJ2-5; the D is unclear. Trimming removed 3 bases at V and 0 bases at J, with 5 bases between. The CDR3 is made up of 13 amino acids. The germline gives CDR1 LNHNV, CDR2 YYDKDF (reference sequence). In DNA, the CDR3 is TGTGCCACCAGCAGCCAACACCAAGAGACCCAGTACTTC. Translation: CATSSQHQETQYF. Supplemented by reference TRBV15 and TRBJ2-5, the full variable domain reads DAMVIQNPRYQVTQFGKPVTLSCSQTLNHNVMYWYQQKSSQAPKLLFHYYDKDFNNEADTPDNFQSRRPNTSFCFLDIRSPGLGDTAMYLCATSSQHQETQYFGPGTRLLVL.

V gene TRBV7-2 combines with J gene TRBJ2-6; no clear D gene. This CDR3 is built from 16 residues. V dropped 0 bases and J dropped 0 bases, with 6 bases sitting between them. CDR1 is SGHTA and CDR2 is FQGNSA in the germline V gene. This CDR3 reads CASSLAPGSGANVLTF. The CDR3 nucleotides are TGTGCCAGCAGCTTAGCCCCGGGCTCTGGGGCCAACGTCCTGACTTTC.

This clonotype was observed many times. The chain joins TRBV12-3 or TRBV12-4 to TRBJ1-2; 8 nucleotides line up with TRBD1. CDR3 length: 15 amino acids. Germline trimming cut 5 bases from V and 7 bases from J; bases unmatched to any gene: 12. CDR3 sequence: CASSLTTGVLVGYTF. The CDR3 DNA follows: TGTGCCAGCAGTCTAACGACAGGGGTCTTGGTTGGCTACACCTTC.

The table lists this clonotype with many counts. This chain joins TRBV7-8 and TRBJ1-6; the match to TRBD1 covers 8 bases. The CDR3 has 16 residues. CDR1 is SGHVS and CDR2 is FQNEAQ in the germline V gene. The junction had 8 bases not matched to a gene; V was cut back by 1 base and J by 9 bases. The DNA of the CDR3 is TGTGCCAGCAGCTTAGTGGTGGACAGGGTGAGTTCACCCCTCCACTTT. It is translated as CASSLVVDRVSSPLHF.

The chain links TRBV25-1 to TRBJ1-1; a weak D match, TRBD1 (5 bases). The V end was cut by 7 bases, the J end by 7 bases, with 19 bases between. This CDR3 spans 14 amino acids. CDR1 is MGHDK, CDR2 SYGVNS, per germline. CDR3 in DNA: TGTGCCAGCACCCTGGAGGCGGGGACGAGTGAAGCTTTCTTT. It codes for CASTLEAGTSEAFF.

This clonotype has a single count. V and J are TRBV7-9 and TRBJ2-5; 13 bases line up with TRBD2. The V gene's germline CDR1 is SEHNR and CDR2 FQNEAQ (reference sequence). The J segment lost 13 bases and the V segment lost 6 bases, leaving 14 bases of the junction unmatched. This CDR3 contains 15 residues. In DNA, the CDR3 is TGTGCCAGCAGGAAACCGAGACTAGCGGGGGGCATACGGTACTTC. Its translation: CASRKPRLAGGIRYF.

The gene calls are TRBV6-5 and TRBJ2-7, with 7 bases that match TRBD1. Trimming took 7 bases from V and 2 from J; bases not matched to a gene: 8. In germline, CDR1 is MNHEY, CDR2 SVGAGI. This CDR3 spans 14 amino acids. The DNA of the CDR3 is TGTGCCAGCACTGAGTGGGACAGCACCTACGAGCAGTACTTC. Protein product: CASTEWDSTYEQYF.

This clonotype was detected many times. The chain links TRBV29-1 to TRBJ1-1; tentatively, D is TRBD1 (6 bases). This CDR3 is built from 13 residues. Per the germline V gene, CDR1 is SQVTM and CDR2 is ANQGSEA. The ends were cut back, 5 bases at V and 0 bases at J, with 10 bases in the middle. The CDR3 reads CSVRGGLNTEAFF. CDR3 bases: TGCAGCGTTCGCGGGGGCTTGAACACTGAAGCTTTCTTT. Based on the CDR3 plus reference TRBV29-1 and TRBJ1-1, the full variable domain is SAVISQKPSRDICQRGTSLTIQCQVDSQVTMMFWYRQQPGQSLTLIATANQGSEATYESGFVIDKFPISRPNLTFSTLTVSNMSPEDSSIYLCSVRGGLNTEAFFGQGTRLTVV.

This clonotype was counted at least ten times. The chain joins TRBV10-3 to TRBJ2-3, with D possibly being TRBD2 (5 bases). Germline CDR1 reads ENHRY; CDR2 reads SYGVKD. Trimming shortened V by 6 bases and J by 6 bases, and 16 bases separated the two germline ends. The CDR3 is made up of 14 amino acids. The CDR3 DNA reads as TGTGCCATCAGGACCGGACTCAGCGACGATACGCAGTATTTT. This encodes CAIRTGLSDDTQYF.

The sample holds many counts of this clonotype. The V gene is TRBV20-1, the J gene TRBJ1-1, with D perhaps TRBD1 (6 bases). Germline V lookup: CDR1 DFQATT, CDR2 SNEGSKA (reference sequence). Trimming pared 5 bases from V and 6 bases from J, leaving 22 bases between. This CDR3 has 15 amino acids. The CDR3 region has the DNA TGCAGTGCTGGACTCGGCACACAGGGTTACGCTGAAGCTTTCTTT. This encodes CSAGLGTQGYAEAFF.

CDR3 DNA: TGTGCCAGCAGCGCGAGACGACTAGCGGGAGGCACTGAGCAGTTCTTC. Encoded protein: CASSARRLAGGTEQFF. The chain combines TRBV7-2 with TRBJ2-1; 13 positions agree with TRBD2. The CDR3 runs 16 residues. V was clipped by 5 bases and J by 9 bases; unmatched bases: 10. CDR1 and CDR2 (germline): SGHTA, FQGNSA.

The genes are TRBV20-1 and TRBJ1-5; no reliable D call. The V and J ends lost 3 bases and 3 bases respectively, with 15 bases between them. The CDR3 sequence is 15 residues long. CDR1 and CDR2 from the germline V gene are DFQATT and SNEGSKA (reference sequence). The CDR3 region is CSARGSDPNNQPQHF. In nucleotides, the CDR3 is TGCAGTGCTAGGGGGTCGGACCCAAACAATCAGCCCCAGCATTTT.

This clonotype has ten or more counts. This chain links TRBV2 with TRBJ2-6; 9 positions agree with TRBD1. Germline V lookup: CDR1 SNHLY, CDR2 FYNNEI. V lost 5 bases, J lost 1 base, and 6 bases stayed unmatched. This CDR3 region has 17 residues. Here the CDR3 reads CASSLGQGWSGANVLTF. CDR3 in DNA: TGTGCCAGCAGTCTTGGACAGGGGTGGTCTGGGGCCAACGTCCTGACTTTC.

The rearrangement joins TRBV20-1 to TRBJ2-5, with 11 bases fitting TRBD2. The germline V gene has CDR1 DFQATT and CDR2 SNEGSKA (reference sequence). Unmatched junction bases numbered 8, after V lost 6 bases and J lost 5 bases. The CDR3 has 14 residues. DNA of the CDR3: TGCAGTGCACAACTAGCGGGGGCCGGGGAGACCCAGTACTTC. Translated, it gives CSAQLAGAGETQYF.

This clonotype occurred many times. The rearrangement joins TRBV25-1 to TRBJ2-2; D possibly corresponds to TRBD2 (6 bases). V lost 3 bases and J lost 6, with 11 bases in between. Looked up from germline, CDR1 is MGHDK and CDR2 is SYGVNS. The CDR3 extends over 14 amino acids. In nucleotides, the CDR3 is TGTGCCAGCAGTGATGGACGGGAGTCCGGGGAGCTGTTTTTT. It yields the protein CASSDGRESGELFF.

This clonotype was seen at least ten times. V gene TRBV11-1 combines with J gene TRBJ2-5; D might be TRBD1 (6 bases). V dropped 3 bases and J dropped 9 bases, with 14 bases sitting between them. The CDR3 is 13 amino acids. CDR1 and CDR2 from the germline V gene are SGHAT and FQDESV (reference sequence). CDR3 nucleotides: TGTGCCAGCAGCTTCGGCAGTGAGGGGGCCCAGTACTTC. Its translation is CASSFGSEGAQYF. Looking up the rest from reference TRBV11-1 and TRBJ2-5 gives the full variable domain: EAEVAQSPRYKITEKSQAVAFWCDPISGHATLYWYRQILGQGPELLVQFQDESVVDDSQLPKDRFSAERLKGVDSTLKIQPAELGDSAMYLCASSFGSEGAQYFGPGTRLLVL.

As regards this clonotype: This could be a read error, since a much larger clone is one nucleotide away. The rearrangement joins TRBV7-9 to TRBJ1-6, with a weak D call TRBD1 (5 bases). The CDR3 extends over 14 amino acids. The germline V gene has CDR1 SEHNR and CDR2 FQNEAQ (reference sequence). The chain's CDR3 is CTSSWGTANSPLHF. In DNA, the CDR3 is TGTACCAGCAGCTGGGGGACGGCTAATTCACCCCTCCACTTT.

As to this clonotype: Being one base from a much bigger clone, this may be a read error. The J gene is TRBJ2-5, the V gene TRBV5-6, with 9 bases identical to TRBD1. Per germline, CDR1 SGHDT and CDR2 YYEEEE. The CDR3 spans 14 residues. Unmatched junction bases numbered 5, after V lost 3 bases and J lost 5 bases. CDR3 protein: CASSWGQGGETQYF. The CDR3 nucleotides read TGTGCCAGCAGCTGGGGACAGGGAGGGGAGACCCAGTACTTC.

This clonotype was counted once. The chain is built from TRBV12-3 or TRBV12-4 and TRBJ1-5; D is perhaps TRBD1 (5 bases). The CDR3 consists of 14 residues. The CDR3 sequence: CASGFDSSNQPQHF. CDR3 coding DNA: TGTGCTAGTGGTTTCGACAGTAGCAATCAGCCCCAGCATTTT.

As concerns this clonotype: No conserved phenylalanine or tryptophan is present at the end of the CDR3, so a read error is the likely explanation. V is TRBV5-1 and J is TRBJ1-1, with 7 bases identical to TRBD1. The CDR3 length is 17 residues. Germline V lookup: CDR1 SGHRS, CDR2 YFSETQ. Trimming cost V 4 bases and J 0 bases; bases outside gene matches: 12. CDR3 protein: CASSRQGATGLNTEAFL. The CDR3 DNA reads TGCGCCAGCAGCAGACAGGGAGCGACGGGCCTGAACACTGAAGCTTTCCTT.

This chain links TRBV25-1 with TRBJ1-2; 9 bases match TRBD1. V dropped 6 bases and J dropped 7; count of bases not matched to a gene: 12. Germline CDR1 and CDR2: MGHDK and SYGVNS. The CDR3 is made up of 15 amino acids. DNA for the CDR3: TGTGCCAGCAGCATATTGAGGGACAGGGTGGGTGGCTACACCTTC. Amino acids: CASSILRDRVGGYTF.